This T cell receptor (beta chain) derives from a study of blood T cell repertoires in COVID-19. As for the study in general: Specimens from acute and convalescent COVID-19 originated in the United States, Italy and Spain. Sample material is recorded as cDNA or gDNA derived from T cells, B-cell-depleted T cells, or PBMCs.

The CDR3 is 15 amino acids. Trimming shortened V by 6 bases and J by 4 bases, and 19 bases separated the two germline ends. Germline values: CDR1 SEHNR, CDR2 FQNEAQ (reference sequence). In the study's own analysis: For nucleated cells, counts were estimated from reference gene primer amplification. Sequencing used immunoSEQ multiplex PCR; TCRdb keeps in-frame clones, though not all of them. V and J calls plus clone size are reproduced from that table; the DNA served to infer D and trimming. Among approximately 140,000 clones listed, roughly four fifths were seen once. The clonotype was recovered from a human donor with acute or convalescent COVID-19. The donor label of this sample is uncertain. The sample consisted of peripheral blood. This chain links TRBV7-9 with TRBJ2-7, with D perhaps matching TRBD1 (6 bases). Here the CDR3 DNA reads TGTGCCAGCAGATCCAGGGGACCCCCCTTTTACGAGCAGTACGTC. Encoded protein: CASRSRGPPFYEQYV.